The 25 T cell receptor beta chains below were found in one sample sequenced in a study of cytomegalovirus exposure and HLA in healthy donors. With 60 Vbeta and 13 Jbeta primers, the PCR was carried out. Libraries were prepared by immunoSEQ multiplex PCR; TCRdb keeps only in-frame clonotypes and omits some of them. This table holds over 90,000 clones, 75% to 85% found once. Sequenced sample: PBMCs. These receptors were collected from a woman aged 18-30 years in good health and CMV-seropositive.

V is TRBV7-2 and J is TRBJ2-2; D not resolved. The CDR3 runs 13 residues. CDR1 is SGHTA, CDR2 FQGNSA, per germline. Trimming removed 4 bases at V and 7 bases at J, with 10 bases between. This chain's CDR3 is CASSYVSGGELFF. The CDR3 nucleotides are TGTGCCAGCAGCTACGTCTCGGGCGGGGAGCTGTTTTTT.

V and J are TRBV5-1 and TRBJ2-7, with D possibly TRBD2 on 5 matching bases. The CDR3 length is 14 residues. Looked up from germline, CDR1 is SGHRS and CDR2 is YFSETQ. Trimming left V 2 bases short and J 3 bases short, with 12 bases between. CDR3 sequence: CASSLPGRNYEQYF. The CDR3 nucleotides read TGCGCCAGCAGCTTACCGGGAAGAAACTACGAGCAGTACTTC.

The CDR3 spells CASSPNSGLKGNTIYF. The CDR3, as DNA: TGTGCCAGCAGCCCAAACTCGGGACTGAAAGGAAACACCATATATTTT. J is TRBJ1-3 and V is TRBV9; D might be TRBD1 (5 bases). The CDR3 totals 16 residues. CDR1 is SGDLS and CDR2 is YYNGEE in the germline V gene. The V and J ends lost 4 bases and 4 bases respectively, with 18 bases between them. Based on the CDR3 plus reference TRBV9 and TRBJ1-3, the full variable domain is DSGVTQTPKHLITATGQRVTLRCSPRSGDLSVYWYQQSLDQGLQFLIQYYNGEERAKGNILERFSAQQFPDLHSELNLSSLELGDSALYFCASSPNSGLKGNTIYFGEGSWLTVV.

The chain recombines TRBV28 with TRBJ2-3; 8 positions match TRBD1. The V gene's germline CDR1 is MDHEN and CDR2 SYDVKM. The CDR3 sequence is 15 residues long. The V gene end was trimmed by 3 bases and the J gene end by 6 bases; junction bases not matched to a gene: 8. For the CDR3, the DNA is TGTGCCAGCAGTTTGGAGTCCGACAGGGGCGATACGCAGTATTTT. Protein product: CASSLESDRGDTQYF.

CDR3 protein: CASSWDRAYNSPLHF. CDR3 DNA: TGTGCCAGCAGTTGGGACAGGGCGTATAATTCACCCCTCCACTTT. V usage is TRBV6-6 and J usage is TRBJ1-6, with TRBD1 matching over 9 bases. There are 15 residues in the CDR3. The J segment lost 4 bases and the V segment lost 4 bases, leaving 2 bases of the junction unmatched. Germline CDR1 is MNHNY and CDR2 is SVGAGI (reference sequence).

The rearrangement joins TRBV27 to TRBJ2-2, with D possibly TRBD1 on 5 matching bases. In germline, CDR1 is MNHEY, CDR2 SMNVEV (reference sequence). The CDR3 runs to 12 residues. The germline V and J ends were trimmed by 5 bases and 11 bases, with 12 bases remaining between them. The CDR3 nucleotides read TGTGCCAGCAGTGCCACAGGTTTTGAGCTGTTTTTT. It yields the protein CASSATGFELFF.

In its sample, this clone was seen a few times. V is TRBV6-5 and J is TRBJ2-1, with 11 bases identical to TRBD2. The CDR3 contains 14 residues. The J segment lost 9 bases and the V segment lost 6 bases, leaving 7 bases of the junction unmatched. CDR1 is MNHEY and CDR2 is SVGAGI in the germline V gene. The CDR3 DNA follows: TGTGCCAGCAGACTAGCGGGAGAAGTTAGTGAGCAGTTCTTC. Amino acids: CASRLAGEVSEQFF.

This clone occurred a few times. This chain connects TRBV10-2 to TRBJ2-5; 9 positions agree with TRBD2. Trimming cost V 8 bases and J 2 bases; bases outside gene matches: 12. The germline V gene has CDR1 WSHSY and CDR2 SAAADI. The CDR3 loop spans 16 amino acids. CDR3 bases: TGCGCCAGCCGTTCGCGGGGGGGCCAGGGTCAAGAGACCCAGTACTTC. This translates into CASRSRGGQGQETQYF.

V gene TRBV4-1 combines with J gene TRBJ1-6; 10 nucleotides align to TRBD1. CDR1 MGHRA and CDR2 YSYEKL come from the germline V gene. The CDR3 sequence is 15 residues long. The V and J ends lost 6 bases and 10 bases, in that order; junction bases with no gene match: 9. The CDR3 sequence: CASRLAGTGVSPLHF. In DNA form, the CDR3 reads TGCGCCAGCAGGCTGGCTGGGACAGGGGTCTCACCCCTCCACTTT.

This clone has only one observation. The chain combines TRBV5-1 with TRBJ2-5, with 8 bases identical to TRBD1. The V and J ends lost 1 base and 11 bases, in that order; junction bases with no gene match: 10. The CDR3 runs to 14 residues. In germline, CDR1 is SGHRS, CDR2 YFSETQ. CDR3 in amino acids: CASSLNAGGSVQYF. CDR3 DNA sequence: TGCGCCAGCAGCTTGAACGCAGGGGGCTCGGTGCAGTACTTC.

This clone was seen a handful of times. The chain recombines TRBV13 with TRBJ1-1; TRBD1 might be the D (6 bases). This CDR3 has 14 residues. V was clipped by 5 bases and J by 1 base, with 11 bases between them. CDR1 and CDR2 from the germline V gene are PRHDT and FYEKMQ (reference sequence). CDR3 in DNA: TGTGCCAGCAGCCCCGGGACACCGAACACTGAAGCTTTCTTT. Amino acid sequence: CASSPGTPNTEAFF.

V and J are TRBV27 and TRBJ1-2, with a possible D match to TRBD1 (6 bases). CDR3 length: 18 residues. The V and J ends lost 4 bases and 8 bases respectively, with 29 bases between them. Germline-derived CDR1 and CDR2 are MNHEY and SMNVEV (reference sequence). CDR3 DNA: TGTGCCAGCAGTTCCTCTGTGGGACACCAAGCCGAGTATCGAGGCTACACCTTC. Translating gives CASSSSVGHQAEYRGYTF.

This chain joins TRBV7-2 and TRBJ1-1; D gene ambiguous. V was trimmed by 3 bases and J by 8 bases, leaving 13 bases between them. There are 13 residues in the CDR3. Germline CDR1 reads SGHTA; CDR2 reads FQGNSA. Written as DNA, the CDR3 is TGTGCCAGCAGCTTGACGGGAAGTCTGGAAGCTTTCTTT. Translated, it gives CASSLTGSLEAFF.

J is TRBJ2-3 and V is TRBV30; 8 positions agree with TRBD2. This CDR3 comprises 12 residues. V lost 5 bases and J lost 3; bases outside the gene matches: 1. Per the germline V gene, CDR1 is GTSNPN and CDR2 is SVGIG (reference sequence). The CDR3 DNA is TGTGCCTGGCGACTAGCGACAGATACGCAGTATTTT. Amino acid sequence: CAWRLATDTQYF. The full variable domain, in which reference TRBV30 and TRBJ2-3 provide the parts outside the CDR3, is SQTIHQWPATLVQPVGSPLSLECTVEGTSNPNLYWYRQAAGRGLQLLFYSVGIGQISSEVPQNLSASRPQDRQFILSSKKLLLSDSGFYLCAWRLATDTQYFGPGTRLTVL.

V usage is TRBV2 and J usage is TRBJ2-7; D might be TRBD2 (5 bases). V dropped 8 bases and J dropped 5 bases, with 19 bases sitting between them. CDR1 SNHLY and CDR2 FYNNEI come from the germline V gene. CDR3 length: 14 amino acids. CDR3 coding DNA: TGTGCCAGCGTATGGAGAACTAGTCTAAACGAGCAGTACTTC. This gives the protein CASVWRTSLNEQYF.

The J gene is TRBJ1-1, the V gene TRBV10-3, with D possibly TRBD1 on 5 matching bases. Germline assignment: CDR1 ENHRY and CDR2 SYGVKD. The CDR3 has 11 amino acids. The ends were cut back, 11 bases at V and 5 bases at J, with 12 bases in the middle. The chain's CDR3 is CASLGGTEAFF. CDR3 coding DNA: TGTGCCTCCCTGGGGGGAACTGAAGCTTTCTTT.

This clone was counted once. The V gene is TRBV9, the J gene TRBJ2-5, with D unclear. The CDR3 sequence is 14 residues long. CDR1 and CDR2 from the germline V gene are SGDLS and YYNGEE. The V end lost 1 base, the J end lost 2 bases, and 9 bases lay between the germline ends. In nucleotides, the CDR3 is TGTGCCAGCAGCGTATGGTCAGATCAAGAGACCCAGTACTTC. This gives the protein CASSVWSDQETQYF.

V and J are TRBV11-3 and TRBJ1-2; D remains ambiguous. The CDR3 runs 18 residues. Trimming shortened V by 5 bases and J by 4 bases, and 26 bases separated the two germline ends. Looked up from germline, CDR1 is SGHNT and CDR2 is YENEEA. CDR3 residues: CASSRPQFTAGSVYGYTF. The CDR3 DNA is TGTGCCAGCAGCCGGCCGCAATTTACCGCAGGTTCGGTCTATGGCTACACCTTC.

V gene TRBV5-1 combines with J gene TRBJ2-5, with TRBD1 matching 7 bases. The V gene's germline CDR1 is SGHRS and CDR2 YFSETQ. The CDR3 has 17 amino acids. V gave up 4 bases and J gave up 2 bases; unmatched junction bases: 14. This chain's CDR3 is CASSPTNSGTAQETQYF. The CDR3, as DNA: TGCGCCAGCAGCCCTACCAACTCCGGGACAGCACAAGAGACCCAGTACTTC. Complete variable domain (other parts from reference TRBV5-1 and TRBJ2-5): KAGVTQTPRYLIKTRGQQVTLSCSPISGHRSVSWYQQTPGQGLQFLFEYFSETQRNKGNFPGRFSGRQFSNSRSEMNVSTLELGDSALYLCASSPTNSGTAQETQYFGPGTRLLVL.

This chain links TRBV7-2 with TRBJ2-1; the match to TRBD1 covers 10 bases. The V gene end was trimmed by 4 bases and the J gene end by 7 bases; junction bases not matched to a gene: 7. The length of the CDR3 is 15 residues. The germline V gene encodes CDR1 SGHTA and CDR2 FQGNSA. CDR3 DNA sequence: TGTGCCAGCAGCTGGGGACAGGGGTTGGAAAATGAGCAGTTCTTC. Its protein is CASSWGQGLENEQFF.

This clone was picked up a small number of times. The chain employs TRBV10-1 and TRBJ1-1, with D unclear. The CDR3 consists of 12 residues. V was pared by 4 bases and J by 12 bases, with 15 bases between. CDR1 and CDR2 from the germline V gene are WNHNN and SYGVQD (reference sequence). The CDR3 DNA reads TGCGCCAGCAGTGGACCAGGCCGCGATCCTTTCTTT. It yields the protein CASSGPGRDPFF.

The chain couples TRBV28 to TRBJ1-2; 10 nucleotides line up with TRBD1. V shed 5 bases, J shed 6 bases, and the junction held 3 bases outside the gene matches. Germline CDR1 MDHEN, CDR2 SYDVKM. CDR3 size: 13 residues. This CDR3 is CASSPDRGDGYTF. Written as DNA, the CDR3 is TGTGCCAGCAGTCCGGACAGGGGGGATGGCTACACCTTC.

The CDR3 coding sequence is TGTGCCAGCAGTGGTACTCCGGGACTACGCTCCTACGAGCAGTACTTC. Translating gives CASSGTPGLRSYEQYF. The chain has TRBV28 and TRBJ2-7; 7 positions match TRBD2. Germline V gene sequence: CDR1 MDHEN, CDR2 SYDVKM. This CDR3 region has 16 residues. J lost 0 bases, V lost 5 bases, and 10 bases had no gene match.

The chain is built from TRBV5-4 and TRBJ2-1, with TRBD2 identical over 9 bases. The V gene's germline CDR1 is SGHNT and CDR2 YYREEE (reference sequence). The CDR3 covers 17 residues. Trimming cost V 4 bases and J 6 bases; bases outside gene matches: 14. CDR3 in amino acids: CASSRGVWREGGNEQFF. The CDR3 DNA sequence: TGTGCCAGCAGCCGGGGGGTGTGGCGGGAGGGCGGCAATGAGCAGTTCTTC.

V is TRBV4-3 and J is TRBJ2-2; D possibly corresponds to TRBD1 (5 bases). V lost 1 base and J lost 3, with 12 bases in between. The CDR3 is made up of 16 amino acids. Germline V gene data show CDR1 as LGHNA and CDR2 as YSLEER. The CDR3 region is CASSQVGALDTGELFF. The CDR3 DNA follows: TGCGCCAGCAGCCAAGTAGGGGCGCTGGACACCGGGGAGCTGTTTTTT.